Listed below are T cell receptor beta chains from one sample, sequenced in a study of Graves' ophthalmopathy and Graves' hyperthyroidism. TCRdb re-derived calls from the multiplex PCR reads in MiXCR, one entry per CDR3 protein. In the table there are about 230,000 distinct CDR3 sequences, 45% of which are singletons. The source material was peripheral blood. These receptor sequences come from an adult man with Graves' ophthalmopathy. Each CDR3 is given with its conserved first and last residue. The D gene is left open where the match is weak. Some rows mark clone size as missing; the rest say once, few, many or name a class of expanded clone.

>once|.|TRBJ1-2|TRBV4-1
TGCGCCAGCAGCCATCGGACACGCCAGAATGGCTACACCTTC
CASSHRTRQNGYTF
>.|.|TRBJ1-1|TRBV7-8
TGTGCCAGCAGCTTAGCGGCTCAGAACACTGAAGCTTTCTTT
CASSLAAQNTEAFF
>few|.|TRBJ1-2|TRBV5-1
TGCGCCAGCAGCCATGACAGCAGTTATGGCTACACCTTC
CASSHDSSYGYTF
>.|.|TRBJ2-7|TRBV9
TGTGCCAGCAGCCCGACAGGAATCTACGAGCAGTACTTC
CASSPTGIYEQYF
>.|TRBD1|TRBJ2-5|TRBV7-3
TGTGCCAGCAGCTGGACCGGGACAGGGGTAACCGGGGAGACCCAGTACTTC
CASSWTGTGVTGETQYF
>.|TRBD1|TRBJ1-1|TRBV6-4
TGTGCCAGCAGTGACCCGGGACAGTGGAGGAACACTGAAGCTTTCTTT
CASSDPGQWRNTEAFF
>.|.|TRBJ2-7|TRBV20-1
TGCAGTGCTAGAGATATGAGCAGGAGCTCCTACGAGCAGTACTTC
CSARDMSRSSYEQYF
>few|.|TRBJ2-5|TRBV19
TGTGCCAGTAGCCCGGGCCTAAGCCCCCAAGAGACCCAGTACTTC
CASSPGLSPQETQYF
>many|.|TRBJ2-5|TRBV7-2
TGTGCCAGCAGCCTGCGACACCTCCAAGAGACCCAGTACTTC
CASSLRHLQETQYF
>many|.|TRBJ1-6|TRBV9
TGTGCCAGCAGTTCCATCAGATCACCCCTCCACTTT
CASSSIRSPLHF
>few|.|TRBJ1-1|TRBV20-1
TGCAGTGCCCCCCGGGGCATGAACACTGAAGCTTTCTTT
CSAPRGMNTEAFF
>few|.|TRBJ1-1|TRBV12-3/TRBV12-4
TGTGCCAGCAGTTTTTGGCAGGGCGTGAACACTGAAGCTTTCTTT
CASSFWQGVNTEAFF
>.|TRBD1|TRBJ2-2|TRBV7-9
TGTGCCAGTAGTTTCGGGACAGGGGGCACCGGGGAGCTGTTTTTT
CASSFGTGGTGELFF
>.|.|TRBJ1-6|TRBV29-1
TGCAGCGAGGCCAGGGTAACCTATTCACCCCTCCACTTT
CSEARVTYSPLHF
>few|.|TRBJ2-5|TRBV15
TGTGCCACCAGCAGAGAGGGCCGAGACAACGGGAAAGAGACCCAGTACTTC
CATSREGRDNGKETQYF
>few|.|TRBJ1-3|TRBV10-3
TGTGCCATCACCGGAGGGGGGTCCGGAAACACCATATATTTT
CAITGGGSGNTIYF
>.|TRBD2|TRBJ2-7|TRBV7-9
TGTGCCAGCAGCTCGTCCCGGGACTACGCTGATCGGGCCGAGCAGTACTTC
CASSSSRDYADRAEQYF
>.|TRBD1|TRBJ1-1|TRBV10-2
TGCGCCAGCAGTGACCACACAGGGGGAGCTTTCTTT
CASSDHTGGAFF
>.|TRBD2|TRBJ2-7|TRBV5-1
TGCGCCAGCAGCTTGACTAGCGGGATTATCTACGAGCAGTACTTC
CASSLTSGIIYEQYF
>.|.|TRBJ1-5|TRBV7-6
TGTGCCAGCAGCCCTGGCCTCGCCGGCAATCAGCCCCAGCATTTT
CASSPGLAGNQPQHF
>few|.|TRBJ2-5|TRBV2
TGTGCCAGCAGTGAGAGCGTGACGTTAGAGACCCAGTACTTC
CASSESVTLETQYF
>.|TRBD1|TRBJ1-2|TRBV15
TGTGCCACCAGCATCCGGGACAGTTCTATTAACTATGGCTACACCTTC
CATSIRDSSINYGYTF
>.|TRBD2|TRBJ2-5|TRBV2
TGTGCCAGCAGCCGAACTAGCGGGGAAGAGACCCAGTACTTC
CASSRTSGEETQYF
>few|.|TRBJ2-5|TRBV20-1
TGCAGTGCGCCGGGGCGGGGCCAAGAGACCCAGTACTTC
CSAPGRGQETQYF
>many|.|TRBJ1-6|TRBV10-3
TGTGCCATCAGTGAGTCCGCAAGTGGTAATTCACCCCTCCACTTT
CAISESASGNSPLHF
>few|.|TRBJ1-5|TRBV12-3/TRBV12-4
TGTGCCAGCAGCCTGACAGCACATAGCAATCAGCCCCAGCATTTT
CASSLTAHSNQPQHF
>.|.|TRBJ2-7|TRBV20-1
TGCAGTGCCCGGCCTACAGCGCTTTCCTACGAGCAGTACTTC
CSARPTALSYEQYF
>.|.|TRBJ1-2|TRBV7-9
TGTGCCAGCAGCTTAGATGTTGGTGGCTACACCTTC
CASSLDVGGYTF
>few|TRBD1|TRBJ1-1|TRBV14
TGTGCCAGCAGTCGGGACAGGGTCAGTGTGAACACTGAAGCTTTCTTT
CASSRDRVSVNTEAFF
>.|.|TRBJ1-6|TRBV9
TGTGCCAGCCGCGACACCACCAATTCACCCCTCCACTTT
CASRDTTNSPLHF
>few|.|TRBJ2-7|TRBV7-9
TGTGCCAGCAGCCCCTCCCGGGCCAACGAGCAGTACTTC
CASSPSRANEQYF
>.|TRBD1|TRBJ2-7|TRBV24-1
TGTGCCACCAGTGTCGGACAGGGGGATATCCACGAGCAGTACTTC
CATSVGQGDIHEQYF
>.|.|TRBJ1-1|TRBV19
TGTGCCAGTAGCCCCGCCGGGCTGAACACTGAAGCTTTCTTT
CASSPAGLNTEAFF
>.|TRBD1|TRBJ2-7|TRBV10-3
TGTGCCAGCAGGATAGGGGGCCACGAGCAGTACTTC
CASRIGGHEQYF
>many|.|TRBJ1-1|TRBV19
TGTGCCAGTAGGCCCTTGGGGTCGAACACTGAAGCTTTCTTT
CASRPLGSNTEAFF
>.|TRBD1|TRBJ1-2|TRBV6-1
TGTGCCAGCAGTCCACAGGGGCAGTATGGCTACACCTTC
CASSPQGQYGYTF
>few|TRBD1|TRBJ1-1|TRBV20-1
TGCAGTGCTCGCAGACAGGGGGCTTGGACTGAAGCTTTCTTT
CSARRQGAWTEAFF
>.|.|TRBJ1-4|TRBV2
TGTGCCAGCAGTGAACGGGGCGGACCTGGGGAAAAACTGTTTTTT
CASSERGGPGEKLFF
>few|TRBD1|TRBJ1-2|TRBV7-9
TGTGCCAGCAGCCCCGGACAGGGGATGAGGGACTATGGCTACACCTTC
CASSPGQGMRDYGYTF
>.|.|TRBJ2-7|TRBV29-1
TGCAGCGTCCGGGACACAAGAACGGACGAGCAGTACTTC
CSVRDTRTDEQYF
>.|.|TRBJ2-2|TRBV29-1
TGCAGCGTTGAAGTGGGACTGAGGATCCCCACGGGCACCGGGGAGCTGTTTTTT
CSVEVGLRIPTGTGELFF
>few|.|TRBJ1-1|TRBV29-1
TGCAGCTTACAGGGGAACACTGAAGCTTTCTTT
CSLQGNTEAFF
>.|.|TRBJ1-1|TRBV15
TGTGCCACCAGCAGAGATTGGGGGTCGAGGGGCCGTACTGAAGCTTTCTTT
CATSRDWGSRGRTEAFF
>few|TRBD1|TRBJ1-1|TRBV13
TGTGCCAGCAGCTTAGGGGGGGACAGGGGGCGTCCTGAAGCTTTCTTT
CASSLGGDRGRPEAFF
>.|TRBD1|TRBJ1-2|TRBV7-2
TGTGCCAGCACCCCTAGCGGGACAGGCTCAGATGGCTACACCTTC
CASTPSGTGSDGYTF
>.|.|TRBJ2-2|TRBV6-5
TGTGCCAGCAGTGAAGCGCCGCCGACGAACACCGGGGAGCTGTTTTTT
CASSEAPPTNTGELFF
>few|.|TRBJ2-5|TRBV20-1
TGCAGTGCGTCGTTCAAGCCACGTCAAGAGACCCAGTACTTC
CSASFKPRQETQYF
>.|TRBD2|TRBJ2-5|TRBV7-8
TGTGCCAGCAGCTTAGTGTTTCGCGGGGGGAAAGAGACCCAGTACTTC
CASSLVFRGGKETQYF
>.|TRBD1|TRBJ1-5|TRBV12-3/TRBV12-4
TGTGCCAGCAGTTTGGGCAGGGGGCGTCAGCCCCAGCATTTT
CASSLGRGRQPQHF
>.|TRBD2|TRBJ2-2|TRBV2
TGTGCCAGCAGTGTTGAGTTGGTAGCGGGAGGTACCGGGGAGCTGTTTTTT
CASSVELVAGGTGELFF
>few|.|TRBJ2-7|TRBV10-2
TGCGCCAGCGAGGTAGGGGGGAGCTACGAGCAGTACTTC
CASEVGGSYEQYF